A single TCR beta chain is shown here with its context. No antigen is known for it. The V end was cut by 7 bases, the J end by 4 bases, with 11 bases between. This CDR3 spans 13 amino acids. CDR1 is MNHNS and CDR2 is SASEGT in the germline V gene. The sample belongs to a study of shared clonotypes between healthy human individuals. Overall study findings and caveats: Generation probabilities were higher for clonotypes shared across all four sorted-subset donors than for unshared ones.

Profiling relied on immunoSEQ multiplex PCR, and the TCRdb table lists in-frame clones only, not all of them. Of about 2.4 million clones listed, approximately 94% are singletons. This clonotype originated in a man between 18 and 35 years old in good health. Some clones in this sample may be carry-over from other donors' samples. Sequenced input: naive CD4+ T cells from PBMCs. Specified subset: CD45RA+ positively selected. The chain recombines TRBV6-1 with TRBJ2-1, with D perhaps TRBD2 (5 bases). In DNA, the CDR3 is TGTGCCAGCAAGACTAACGTGTACAATGAGCAGTTCTTC. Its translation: CASKTNVYNEQFF.